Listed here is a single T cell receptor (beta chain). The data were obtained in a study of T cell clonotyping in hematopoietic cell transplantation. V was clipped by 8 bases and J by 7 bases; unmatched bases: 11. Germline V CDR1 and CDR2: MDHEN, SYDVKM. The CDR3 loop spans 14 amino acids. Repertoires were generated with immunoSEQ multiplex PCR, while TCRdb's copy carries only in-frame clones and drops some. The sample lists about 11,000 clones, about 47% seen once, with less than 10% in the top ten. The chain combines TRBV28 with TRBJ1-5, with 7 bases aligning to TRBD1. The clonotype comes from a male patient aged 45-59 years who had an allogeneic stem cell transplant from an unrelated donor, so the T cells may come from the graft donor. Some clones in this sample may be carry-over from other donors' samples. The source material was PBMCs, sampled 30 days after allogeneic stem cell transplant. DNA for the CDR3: TGTGCCAGCGGGAACAACAGGGGAGGCCAGCCCCAGCATTTT. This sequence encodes CASGNNRGGQPQHF.